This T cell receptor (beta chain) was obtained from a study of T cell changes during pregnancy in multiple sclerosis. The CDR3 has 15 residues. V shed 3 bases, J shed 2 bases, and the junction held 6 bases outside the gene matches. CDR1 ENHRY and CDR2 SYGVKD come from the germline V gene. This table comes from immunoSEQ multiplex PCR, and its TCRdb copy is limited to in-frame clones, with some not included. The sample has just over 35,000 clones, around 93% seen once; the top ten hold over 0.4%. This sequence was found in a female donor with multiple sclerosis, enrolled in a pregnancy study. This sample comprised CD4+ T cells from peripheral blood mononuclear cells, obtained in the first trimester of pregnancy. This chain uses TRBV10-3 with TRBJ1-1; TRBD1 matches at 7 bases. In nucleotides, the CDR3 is TGTGCCATCAGTGAAGCCTCAGGGGGTAACACTGAAGCTTTCTTT. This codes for CAISEASGGNTEAFF.